Listed here are 29 T cell receptor beta chains from one sample, sequenced in a study of identifying expanded T cells in peripheral blood. Some clones are missing from TCRdb's copy, which holds only in-frame ones; the method was immunoSEQ multiplex PCR. Among approximately 58,000 clones listed, around nine tenths were seen once. Material: blood. The receptor source for this set is a person aged 18-70 years in good health.

V is TRBV9 and J is TRBJ2-1; 11 nucleotides agree with TRBD2. Germline values: CDR1 SGDLS, CDR2 YYNGEE. V lost 4 bases, J lost 3 bases, and 6 bases stayed unmatched. The CDR3 has 16 residues. The CDR3 here is CASSPYTSGGYNEQFF. The CDR3 DNA sequence: TGTGCCAGCAGCCCATATACTAGCGGGGGCTACAATGAGCAGTTCTTC.

This clone occurred a few times. V is TRBV5-1 and J is TRBJ1-6; 11 nucleotides match TRBD1. The J segment lost 7 bases and the V segment lost 4 bases, leaving 4 bases of the junction unmatched. The germline V gene has CDR1 SGHRS and CDR2 YFSETQ. CDR3 size: 15 residues. Written as DNA, the CDR3 is TGCGCCAGCAGCGACCGGGACAGGGGGAATTCACCCCTCCACTTT. This sequence encodes CASSDRDRGNSPLHF.

This chain connects TRBV7-3 to TRBJ2-3; TRBD2 matches 8 bases. Germline V gene data show CDR1 as SGHTA and CDR2 as FQGTGA. The CDR3 sequence is 15 residues long. Germline trimming cut 5 bases from V and 4 bases from J; bases unmatched to any gene: 8. The CDR3 DNA follows: TGTGCCAGCAGCCCTGGCGGGAGGATCTCAGATACGCAGTATTTT. This sequence encodes CASSPGGRISDTQYF.

This chain links TRBV28 with TRBJ2-3, with TRBD1 matching over 12 bases. This CDR3 has 13 residues. Germline CDR1 and CDR2: MDHEN and SYDVKM. The trim removed 8 bases at V and 6 bases at J, leaving 3 bases unmatched. This CDR3 reads CASGTGGRDTQYF. As DNA, the CDR3 is TGTGCCAGCGGGACAGGGGGCAGGGATACGCAGTATTTT.

The CDR3 nucleotides read TGTGCCAGCAGTCCACCAACCGGGACAGGGGTATACGCTTTCTTT. Its translation is CASSPPTGTGVYAFF. The chain joins TRBV28 to TRBJ1-1, with 10 bases fitting TRBD1. Per germline, CDR1 MDHEN and CDR2 SYDVKM. The CDR3 extends over 15 amino acids. The V segment lost 5 bases and the J segment 11 bases; nucleotides outside the gene matches: 14.

V and J are TRBV21-1 and TRBJ1-5. TRBV21-1 is marked as a pseudogene. The CDR3 runs to 16 residues. CDR3: CASSKRQVDSNQPQHF. The CDR3, as DNA: TGTGCCAGCAGCAAGAGGCAAGTGGATAGCAATCAGCCCCAGCATTTT.

J is TRBJ2-7 and V is TRBV28, with 11 bases identical to TRBD2. Trimming took 8 bases from V and 0 from J; bases not matched to a gene: 6. From germline, CDR1 is MDHEN and CDR2 SYDVKM. CDR3 length equals 15 residues. CDR3 sequence reads: CASRGLADSSYEQYF. The CDR3 DNA follows: TGTGCCAGCCGGGGACTAGCGGATAGCTCCTACGAGCAGTACTTC.

This chain uses TRBV6-5 with TRBJ2-1, with D hard to call. The CDR3 covers 13 residues. V was pared by 1 base and J by 5 bases, with 6 bases between. Germline V gene lookup returns CDR1 MNHEY and CDR2 SVGAGI. CDR3 DNA: TGTGCCAGCAGTTACTTACGGGACAATGAGCAGTTCTTC. It codes for CASSYLRDNEQFF.

This clone was detected only once. V and J are TRBV29-1 and TRBJ1-2, with a tentative D call TRBD1 (5 bases). Germline V gives CDR1 SQVTM, CDR2 ANQGSEA. Trimming took off 1 base at V and 3 bases at J, with 9 bases between the two ends. The CDR3 contains 13 residues. In DNA, the CDR3 is TGCAGCGTTGAAGGAGCAGGGCACTATGGCTACACCTTC. Its protein product is CSVEGAGHYGYTF.

The chain links TRBV10-3 to TRBJ1-4; no reliable D call. CDR1 and CDR2 (germline): ENHRY, SYGVKD. This CDR3 region has 12 residues. Trimming cost V 5 bases and J 4 bases, with 5 bases left between them. The CDR3 reads CAISSDNEKLFF. CDR3 nucleotide sequence: TGTGCCATCAGTTCGGATAATGAAAAACTGTTTTTT.

The rearrangement links TRBV4-1 to TRBJ2-7; TRBD2 aligns across 8 bases. V shed 1 base and J 4 bases; nucleotides not matched to a gene: 18. Germline loops: CDR1 MGHRA, CDR2 YSYEKL. The CDR3 loop spans 19 amino acids. The DNA for the CDR3 is TGCGCCAGCAGCCAAGCAGTAGCATCCAGGAAGCGGGGGCTTTACGAGCAGTACTTC. It codes for CASSQAVASRKRGLYEQYF.

This chain links TRBV18 with TRBJ2-2; D possibly corresponds to TRBD2 (6 bases). Trimming stripped 3 bases from V and 4 bases from J, with 18 bases between. The V gene's germline CDR1 is KGHSH and CDR2 LQKENI. CDR3 length equals 17 residues. The CDR3 DNA is TGTGCCAGCTCACCCCCCGGGGGATCCTCGGGCACCGGGGAGCTGTTTTTT. Its protein product is CASSPPGGSSGTGELFF.

In DNA form, the CDR3 reads TGTGCCAGCAGCTTAGAATCGGTTGGGCCGAACACCTTC. Amino acid sequence: CASSLESVGPNTF. The rearrangement links TRBV7-9 to TRBJ1-2, with D unresolved. Germline V gene sequence: CDR1 SEHNR, CDR2 FQNEAQ (reference sequence). Trimming took off 1 base at V and 12 bases at J, with 15 bases between the two ends. The CDR3 consists of 13 residues.

The CDR3 here is CASSPGEKLFF. The CDR3 coding sequence is TGTGCCAGCAGCCCAGGTGAAAAACTGTTTTTT. V gene TRBV28 combines with J gene TRBJ1-4; no reliable D call. Trimming pared 6 bases from V and 7 bases from J, leaving 6 bases between. This CDR3 is 11 amino acids long. Germline lookup yields CDR1 MDHEN and CDR2 SYDVKM.

The chain has TRBV28 and TRBJ1-5; D may be TRBD1 (5 bases). V lost 3 bases and J 0 bases, leaving 9 bases between the germline ends. CDR1 and CDR2 from the germline V gene are MDHEN and SYDVKM. The CDR3 loop spans 15 amino acids. The CDR3 nucleotides are TGTGCCAGCAGTTTTCTGGGGGATAGCAATCAGCCCCAGCATTTT. It translates to CASSFLGDSNQPQHF.

The V call is TRBV19, the J call TRBJ2-1; unclear D gene. In germline, CDR1 is LNHDA, CDR2 SQIVND (reference sequence). The V and J ends lost 1 base and 3 bases respectively, with 4 bases between them. The CDR3 contains 13 residues. CDR3 in amino acids: CASSIASYNEQFF. The CDR3 DNA reads TGTGCCAGTAGTATAGCCAGCTACAATGAGCAGTTCTTC.

The chain is built from TRBV30 and TRBJ1-1; D ambiguous. Trimming took 1 base from V and 4 from J, leaving 13 bases between them. CDR1 and CDR2 from the germline V gene are GTSNPN and SVGIG (reference sequence). The CDR3 totals 14 residues. CDR3: CAWSGWGLGTEAFF. Here the CDR3 DNA reads TGTGCCTGGAGTGGGTGGGGATTGGGCACTGAAGCTTTCTTT.

Only a few counts were recorded for this clone. This chain joins TRBV28 and TRBJ1-5; no clear D. Per the germline V gene, CDR1 is MDHEN and CDR2 is SYDVKM. V lost 1 base, J lost 8 bases, and 6 bases lay in between. CDR3 length equals 12 residues. Here the CDR3 DNA reads TGTGCCAGCAGTTTATTGGGTAAGCCCCAGCATTTT. Its translation is CASSLLGKPQHF.

The CDR3 region is CASRVGGGNGELFF. CDR3 nucleotide sequence: TGTGCCAGCAGAGTTGGAGGGGGCAACGGGGAGCTGTTTTTT. The chain combines TRBV5-6 with TRBJ2-2, with D perhaps TRBD1 (7 bases). Trimming took off 5 bases at V and 7 bases at J, with 15 bases between the two ends. There are 14 residues in the CDR3. The germline V gene has CDR1 SGHDT and CDR2 YYEEEE.

The rearrangement links TRBV25-1 to TRBJ2-7; D is unresolved. Trimming took 6 bases from V and 1 from J, leaving 4 bases between them. CDR3 length equals 11 residues. CDR1 and CDR2 from the germline V gene are MGHDK and SYGVNS. This CDR3 reads CASRGSYEQYF. CDR3 nucleotide sequence: TGTGCCAGCAGGGGGTCCTACGAGCAGTACTTC.

This sequence joins TRBV18 and TRBJ1-1, with D perhaps matching TRBD1 (5 bases). Germline assignment: CDR1 KGHSH and CDR2 LQKENI. There are 14 residues in the CDR3. V was clipped by 3 bases and J by 5 bases, with 13 bases between them. In DNA, the CDR3 is TGTGCCAGCTCACCCCCGGCGGGGGGGACTGAAGCTTTCTTT. As protein: CASSPPAGGTEAFF.

This clone has only one observation. This chain connects TRBV2 to TRBJ2-1, with TRBD1 matching over 7 bases. This CDR3 contains 16 residues. In germline, CDR1 is SNHLY, CDR2 FYNNEI. Unmatched junction bases numbered 16, after V lost 6 bases and J lost 8 bases. CDR3 coding DNA: TGTGCCAGCAGAGACAGGGTGAGGTCCTTAAAGGATGAGCAGTTCTTC. Amino acid sequence: CASRDRVRSLKDEQFF.

The chain couples TRBV29-1 to TRBJ1-1; D perhaps matches TRBD1 (6 bases). The CDR3 is 14 amino acids. The V end lost 6 bases, the J end lost 2 bases, and 16 bases lay between the germline ends. Per the germline V gene, CDR1 is SQVTM and CDR2 is ANQGSEA. CDR3 nucleotide sequence: TGCAGCGTGCGCCGAGGACAGAGCAACACTGAAGCTTTCTTT. Its protein is CSVRRGQSNTEAFF.

The gene calls are TRBV29-1 and TRBJ2-3; the match to TRBD2 covers 7 bases. J gave up 1 base and V 7 bases, and 5 bases lay outside the gene matches. Per germline, CDR1 SQVTM and CDR2 ANQGSEA. The CDR3 runs to 13 residues. The CDR3 is CSESAGRTDTQYF. In DNA form, the CDR3 reads TGCAGCGAATCAGCGGGGCGCACAGATACGCAGTATTTT.

V usage is TRBV2 and J usage is TRBJ2-1; D perhaps matches TRBD2 (7 bases). Per the germline V gene, CDR1 is SNHLY and CDR2 is FYNNEI. The CDR3 consists of 15 residues. Trimming took off 2 bases at V and 8 bases at J, with 16 bases between the two ends. DNA of the CDR3: TGTGCCAGCAGTGAATTTGGGGGGGGCCAGTATGAGCAGTTCTTC. Its protein product is CASSEFGGGQYEQFF. Together with reference TRBV2 and TRBJ2-1, the CDR3 gives the full variable domain: EPEVTQTPSHQVTQMGQEVILRCVPISNHLYFYWYRQILGQKVEFLVSFYNNEISEKSEIFDDQFSVERPDGSNFTLKIRSTKLEDSAMYFCASSEFGGGQYEQFFGPGTRLTVL.

The V and J genes are TRBV18 and TRBJ2-3, with 8 bases identical to TRBD1. There are 15 residues in the CDR3. After removal of 8 bases from V and 3 bases from J, the junction contained 10 bases not matched to a gene. Germline V gene lookup returns CDR1 KGHSH and CDR2 LQKENI. CDR3: CASQRIQGATDTQYF. The CDR3 region has the DNA TGTGCCAGCCAACGGATTCAGGGGGCTACAGATACGCAGTATTTT.

The rearrangement uses TRBV5-4 and TRBJ2-3, with D possibly matching TRBD2 (6 bases). CDR1 SGHNT and CDR2 YYREEE come from the germline V gene (reference sequence). Trimming took 4 bases from V and 6 from J, leaving 18 bases between them. The CDR3 runs 15 residues. Here the CDR3 reads CASSPGGIARDTQYF. The DNA for the CDR3 is TGTGCCAGCAGCCCCGGCGGGATTGCTCGTGATACGCAGTATTTT.

In this sample, this clone turned up once. The J gene is TRBJ1-3, the V gene TRBV5-6; D perhaps matches TRBD1 (5 bases). Between the trimmed V and J ends, which lost 2 bases and 1 base, there was a span of 13 bases. Germline V gives CDR1 SGHDT, CDR2 YYEEEE. This CDR3 has 16 residues. Here the CDR3 reads CASSFGDAESGNTIYF. CDR3 nucleotides: TGTGCCAGCAGCTTCGGGGACGCCGAATCTGGAAACACCATATATTTT.

A few counts support this clone. CDR3 loop: CASSIVPRETQYF. The DNA of the CDR3 is TGTGCCAGTAGTATAGTCCCCCGCGAGACCCAGTACTTC. The chain uses TRBV19 and TRBJ2-5; D gene unclear. Germline loops: CDR1 LNHDA, CDR2 SQIVND (reference sequence). Deletions cut 1 base from V and 5 bases from J, with 8 bases between. This CDR3 has 13 residues. Together with reference TRBV19 and TRBJ2-5, the CDR3 gives the full variable domain: DGGITQSPKYLFRKEGQNVTLSCEQNLNHDAMYWYRQDPGQGLRLIYYSQIVNDFQKGDIAEGYSVSREKKESFPLTVTSAQKNPTAFYLCASSIVPRETQYFGPGTRLLVL.